This T cell receptor (beta chain) was retrieved from a study of post-analysis software for immune sequencing data (dated by TCRdb to between 2014 and 2017). In the study overall: Relapsing-remitting, secondary progressive and progressive-relapsing multiple sclerosis were recorded as disease courses, and subtype annotation was lacking for some patients. A subset of samples was prepared in parallel using single-end sample barcoding, then pooled and co-amplified after Illumina adapter ligation. The patient repertoires were compared against more than 10 previously published healthy control repertoires obtained from donors aged roughly 6 to 28 years. Study-level results and caveats: Significantly lower normalized Chao1 diversity was found in multiple sclerosis patients than in controls, suggesting substantial peripheral T-cell clonal expansion. Patients showed significantly higher frequencies than controls for a handful of TRBV segments, among them TRBV5-6, TRBV5-1 and TRBV20-1. Direct clustering with F measure showed strong co-clustering of samples prepared in the same batch, prompting a batch-effect correction. The control group was slightly older than the multiple sclerosis patient group.

Concerning this clonotype: No antigen is known for it. No qualities accompany the bases; no much larger clone lies one base away.

Preparation of the library involved PCR. The sequencing machine was an Illumina HiSeq 2500. To reduce PCR and sequencing biases, unique molecular identifiers were built into the TCR beta cDNA libraries. Every 1 to 10 million input T cells yielded 500,000 or so cDNA molecules, meaning each molecule approximated one T cell. The same protocol used for the earlier healthy control dataset was applied to prepare and sequence the patient libraries. Within a given batch, samples were prepared together, multiplexed and sequenced on the same HiSeq lane. The paper's processing steps were these. Raw barcoded reads were processed with MIGEC, and single-read molecular identifier groups were discarded before consensus assembly and CDR3 extraction. VDJtools was used for post-analysis of the clonotype tables, and diversity was normalized by down-sampling every dataset to the size of the smallest sample. To correct batch-related cross-sample contamination, repertoire overlap clustering matched CDR3 amino acid sequences but not nucleotide sequences. TCRdb redid the processing of the public reads, applying fastp at Q25 and MiXCR, and retained in-frame beta chains. Rows merge per CDR3 protein into single entries with the most common DNA and genes. TCRdb, not the authors, supplied the V and J calls. In this sample the table shows about 400,000 distinct CDR3 sequences, less than 40% of which occur a single time. The top ten hold about an eighth of the sample.

According to the germline V gene, CDR1 reads MNHEY and CDR2 reads SVGAGI. The CDR3 measures 17 amino acids from cysteine to phenylalanine. The entry retains the CDR3 DNA only, 51 bases that are in frame from base 1. A distance of 19 bases separates the germline ends of V and J, which lose 2 bases and 5 bases respectively. To demonstrate the VDJtools post-analysis software, TCR beta repertoires were profiled from the peripheral blood of about 13 young patients with multiple sclerosis. The patients with multiple sclerosis were children and adolescents between about 6 and 17 years of age. The sample taken for sequencing was blood. The clonotype was recovered from a girl between 10 and 17 years old with multiple sclerosis. The chain uses TRBV6-5 and TRBJ1-5, with the D segment identity uncertain. The CDR3 loop reads CASSYGSPSDGDQPQHF. Here is the DNA: TGTGCCAGCAGTTACGGTTCCCCCTCGGACGGCGATCAGCCCCAGCATTTT.